This T cell receptor beta chain was obtained from a study of blood T cells in healthy people across ages. Findings and limits, study-wide: Unsorted PBMCs prevented conclusive naive versus antigen-experienced comparison.

The CDR3 has 15 amino acids. With 3 bases removed from V and 6 bases from J, the gap between germline ends came to 18 bases. Germline CDR1 is LNHDA and CDR2 is SQIVND (reference sequence). As regards this clonotype: The antigen remains unidentified.

Combining a sample-barcoded 5' primer with a J-beta primer mix, a second PCR ran for 7 to 11 cycles. A tag from a template-switch adaptor with 12 random nucleotides marked each cDNA molecule. TCRdb redid the calling of the 5' RACE reads with MiXCR, one entry per CDR3 protein. This table holds some 1.5 million distinct CDR3 sequences, roughly 30% found once. Isolation recovered at least 6 million PBMCs from every sample. At least 5.5 micrograms of total RNA were extracted per sample. The sequencing sample was made of blood. This chain joins TRBV19 and TRBJ2-7; D possibly uses TRBD1 or TRBD2 (5 bases each). The receptor's source is a woman younger than 45 in good health. In DNA, the CDR3 is TGTGCCAGTAGTATCCCGGGACGGCTTGTGGGCGAGCAGTACTTC. It codes for CASSIPGRLVGEQYF.